This T cell receptor (beta chain) was captured in a study of cytomegalovirus exposure and HLA in healthy donors (dated by TCRdb to about 2017). In the study overall: In an earlier analysis of some 550 of the donors, around 290 Gb of sequence data and 90 million to 120 million unique TCR beta sequences from about 190 million T cells were reported. Roughly 300 gigabases of sequencing data and 78 million or so unique TCR sequences were included in an early release covering 550 to 800 HLA-typed donors. Among the roughly 380 genotyped donors, under 90% belonged to the genetic ancestry cluster associated with self-reported Caucasian donors. The aim of the study was to test whether cataloging public T cell receptors could identify signatures of past pathogen exposure. The study profiled the T cell repertoires of 500 to 800 subjects by immunosequencing and related them to cytomegalovirus serostatus. Along with the approximately 700-subject first cohort, a separate validation cohort of more than 90 different subjects was used. The study combined high-throughput TCR immunosequencing, statistical association of individual TCRs with disease status, and machine learning to predict cytomegalovirus infection status. To study patterns of TCR occurrence, a later analysis re-analyzed previously published TCR beta repertoires from several hundred donors and added high-resolution HLA genotyping. Rather than drawing on any new phenotypic data, the later analysis identified candidate immune exposures from TCR beta sequences and the way those sequences occurred across donors. An earlier analysis of 500 to 650 of the donors applied high-throughput TCR beta sequencing to assess whether each TCR beta V gene segment acted as functional or pseudogenic. Donor age, sex, ethnicity and CMV serostatus were compiled alongside the repertoire data. Genome-wide SNP genotypes for about 65% of the 666 donors were used in a later genetic analysis, which treated that subset as a discovery cohort. All discovery cohort repertoires had been generated on a single sequencing platform. HLA typing covered class I and class II loci at four-digit resolution. The number of donors typed differed by locus, with roughly 620-640 for A, B, C, DRB1 and DQB1, roughly 520 for DQA1, 600 to 610 for DPA1, and some 450 for DPB1. A few DR-DQ haplotypes were handled as single units for association and clustering because linkage in the cohort was strong. Among roughly 400 genotyped donors of the cohort, an average of approximately 200,000 unique TCR beta nucleotide sequences was sequenced per donor, of which about 19% were non-productive.

Library creation used the immunoSEQ multiplex PCR assay. For the multiplex PCR, a mixture combining 60 forward primers for TCR Vbeta segments and 13 reverse primers for TCR Jbeta segments was used. A multiplex PCR assay on genomic DNA amplified the CDR3 region of rearranged TCR beta genes. On the Illumina HiSeq System, the amplified TCR beta libraries were sequenced as 87-base-pair reads. Turning to the authors' computational methods: Across the roughly 670 repertoires, a later analysis counted tens of millions of unique TCR beta chains, 8.5 million to 12 million of which were shared by at least two donors. To remove PCR and sequencing errors, raw reads were error-corrected and collapsed into unique sequences using a nearest-neighbor algorithm that merged closely related sequences. To assign V, D and J gene segments, CDR3 sequences were aligned to IMGT reference sequences. For a sequence to be retained, a match of at least six nucleotides was required to both a V gene segment and a J gene segment. Rearrangements were classified as productive when the CDR3 lacked stop codons and remained in frame with V and J, and all other rearrangements were classified as non-productive. CDR3 was defined according to IMGT convention as the region running from the second conserved V-encoded cysteine to the conserved J-encoded phenylalanine. In an earlier analysis of roughly 580 of the donors, sequences lacking an unambiguous match to a single V gene segment were excluded. In an earlier analysis of several hundred of the donors, V segments were called functional above 56.7% productive rearrangements and were called segregating when the between-donor standard deviation exceeded 5%. A statistical classification framework was built to diagnose cytomegalovirus status from the catalog of TCR beta chain sequences. V and J gene assignment, in a later analysis, came from comparing TCR nucleotide sequences with IMGT/GENE-DB human TR gene sequences. The TCRdist pipeline was used in a later analysis to assign CDR3 sequences and most-parsimonious VDJ recombination scenarios. A later analysis defined each TCR beta chain by its CDR3 amino acid sequence plus V-gene family, and excluded reads lacking a unique V-gene family. In a later analysis, nearly 600 highly shared, low-generation-probability nucleotide sequences were removed to address suspected cross-contamination and a sequencing artifact. In a later analysis, a clonal expansion index for each public chain was calculated from normalized within-repertoire ranks of inferred template counts. Generation probabilities in a later analysis came from a VDJ recombination model fitted to out-of-frame rearrangements, and those results were checked against IGoR. A later analysis scored TCR-TCR, TCR-HLA and TCR-CMV co-occurrence with hypergeometric tests, applying a repertoire-size bias correction to TCR pairs. In a later analysis, false discovery rates were estimated by permuting HLA or CMV assignments 20 times. A later analysis grouped co-occurring TCRs with DBSCAN, adding TCRdist sequence similarity when clustering within HLA-allele-positive subsets. Repertoires with fewer than 30,000 or more than 120,000 public chains were left out of co-occurrence clustering, as were a handful of repertoires with anomalous nucleotide sharing. Drawn from immuneACCESS, this table holds only the in-frame rearrangements with V and J called that TCRdb kept. Clones are partly lost; checked studies trace under half to an unresolved V gene and leave the rest unexplained. V and J calls and clone size come straight from that table; D and trimming were deduced from the DNA. Present in this sample are 150,000 to 200,000 clones, about four fifths of which were seen just once. The top ten clones comprise around 1.6% of the sample.

Points the paper makes about the study in general: For the cohort, immune exposure information was limited to CMV serostatus. Because counts were too low, seventeen rarely observed V segments, including chromosome 9 orphons, were excluded from the earlier analysis of 587 of the donors. Correlated functional status among segregating V segments might reflect linkage disequilibrium, but an unknown experimental factor could not be ruled out. According to a later analysis, TCR association rates differed among HLA loci, with DRB1 alleles showing the most associated TCRs and HLA-C alleles showing the fewest. Several of the top co-occurrence clusters appeared to be linked to parvovirus B19, influenza, CMV and Epstein-Barr virus, according to a later analysis. Assigning TCR associations to individual alleles was difficult when HLA alleles, especially DR and DQ, strongly co-occurred. Broadly in line with IMGT annotations, most TCR beta V segments showed up in productive rearrangements about 87% or about 30% of the time in an earlier analysis of 450 to 750 of the donors. In a later analysis, HLA-associated TCR beta chains were found to be more clonally expanded and to have lower generation probabilities than equally common non-associated chains. According to a later analysis, most CMV-associated TCR beta chains appeared to be HLA-restricted, and the HLA associations seemed to be driven largely by CMV exposure. Across donors, most TCR sequences were observed very rarely, whereas some public TCRs were present in many individuals. A further reported finding was that TCR beta sequences accurately predicted the HLA-A and HLA-B alleles for most subjects in the first cohort. In a later genetic analysis, fewer N-insertions in productive TCRs were reported among donors in an Asian-associated ancestry cluster than the approximately 670-donor mean. The classifier was reported to diagnose cytomegalovirus status with high specificity and sensitivity in both the original cohort and the validation cohort. The cohort was sequenced for TCR beta chains only, and without alpha or paired-chain data the features that could be detected were limited. In a later analysis, around 17,000 TCR beta sequences were associated with specific HLA alleles at a false discovery rate of 0.05. Because HLA typing was unavailable for some donors at each locus, only the typed subset was used in association tests. The study gave a list of about 160 TCR beta chains associated with cytomegalovirus. A group of highly shared sequence variants was considered likely to be a technical artifact of the sequencing pipeline. The authors suggested that the approach could potentially be extended to other disease states and immunological phenotypes. A few of the identified cytomegalovirus-associated TCR beta chains were confirmed in vitro to be specific for cytomegalovirus antigens. A later genetic analysis associated a missense DCLRE1C variant with V-gene and J-gene trimming of TCR beta chains, and an independent cohort replicated the association. Some IMGT-functional V segments, including TRBV6-2 and TRBV6-3, could not be distinguished by the 87-base-pair reads and were therefore excluded. Sequencing depth was assumed to be roughly uniform across donors in the presence/absence analyses, though that assumption may not hold.

CDR1 is given as MGHRA and CDR2 as YSYEKL, both from the germline V gene. V trim: 2 bases; J trim: 3 bases; unmatched bases: 4. CDR3 length: 15 amino acids, cysteine to phenylalanine. The only DNA kept is the CDR3, 45 bases in frame from the first base. In total, about 650 healthy bone marrow donors made up the cohort. All cohort members were sampled while nominally healthy, although unrecorded immune exposures were likely present. The donor was CMV seronegative and belonged to the group of more than 300 seronegative cohort members. Each donor provided a peripheral blood sample, and peripheral blood mononuclear cells were used for TCR beta sequencing. The Qiagen DNeasy Blood Extraction Kit was used to extract genomic DNA from the blood cell samples. To note about this clone: Its target antigen remains unknown. No per-base quality is available; no much larger clone lies one base away.

The V and J segments used are TRBV4-1 and TRBJ1-2; 9 nucleotides in the junction match TRBD1. The material sequenced was PBMCs. This receptor was identified in a man over 45 in good health and CMV-seronegative. The nucleotide sequence is TGCGCCAGCAGCCAACGGGACAGGGTGGACTATGGCTACACCTTC. It codes for CASSQRDRVDYGYTF.